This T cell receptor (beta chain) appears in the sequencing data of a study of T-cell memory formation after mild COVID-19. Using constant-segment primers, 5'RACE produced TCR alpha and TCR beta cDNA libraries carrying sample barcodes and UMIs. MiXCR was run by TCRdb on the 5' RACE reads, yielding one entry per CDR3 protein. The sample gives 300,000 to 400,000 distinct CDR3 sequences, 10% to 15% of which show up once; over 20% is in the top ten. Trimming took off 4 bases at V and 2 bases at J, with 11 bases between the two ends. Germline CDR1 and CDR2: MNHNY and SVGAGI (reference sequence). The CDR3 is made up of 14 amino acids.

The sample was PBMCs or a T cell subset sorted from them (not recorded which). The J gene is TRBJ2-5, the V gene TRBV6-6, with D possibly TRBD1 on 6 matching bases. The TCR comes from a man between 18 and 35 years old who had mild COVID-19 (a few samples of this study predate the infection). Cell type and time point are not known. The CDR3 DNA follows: TGTGCCAGCAGTTTAGGACAGCAACAAGAGACCCAGTACTTC. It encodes CASSLGQQQETQYF.